Each of the 8 T cell receptor beta chains below was sequenced from the same sample in a study of T-cell reconstitution after alpha-beta-depleted transplantation in children (dated by TCRdb to the mid-2010s). The treatment or condition label, read with the paper, signifies: allogeneic hematopoietic cell transplantation with graft depleted of TCRalphabeta T cells and CD19 B cells. To prepare the library, PCR was applied. Sequenced on an Illumina HiSeq 2500. To normalize quantification of the TCRbeta repertoire, the TCR libraries were built with molecular barcoding that relied on unique molecular identifiers. The raw public reads went through TCRdb reprocessing: fastp at Q25, MiXCR clone calling, in-frame beta chains kept. Each entry merges the rows of one CDR3 protein and shows their most common DNA and genes. The sample profile shows about 830,000 distinct CDR3 sequences; less than 20% of them were found once. Of the sample, approximately 5% falls within the top ten clones.

Here the sequenced sample was PBMCs, mostly from graft donor cells, taken 360 days after TCRalphabeta/CD19-depleted stem cell transplant. These receptors all come from a male patient between 10 and 17 years old who had a stem cell transplant for acute lymphoblastic leukemia, so the T cells may come from the graft donor.

This clonotype has more than one count but fewer than ten. The chain's CDR3 is CSAMIPGQGIETQYF. CDR3 DNA sequence: TGCAGTGCCATGATACCGGGACAGGGAATAGAGACCCAGTACTTC. The chain combines TRBV20-1 with TRBJ2-5; 9 bases match TRBD1. Trimming cost V 6 bases and J 4 bases; bases outside gene matches: 12. This CDR3 is 15 amino acids long. Germline loops: CDR1 DFQATT, CDR2 SNEGSKA (reference sequence).

The gene calls are TRBV10-3 and TRBJ2-7; 10 bases fit TRBD2. The CDR3 sequence is 14 residues long. With V trimmed by 7 bases and J by 5 bases, 8 bases remained unmatched. Germline-derived CDR1 and CDR2 are ENHRY and SYGVKD. The CDR3 reads CAIKLAGSLDEQYF. As DNA, the CDR3 is TGTGCCATCAAACTAGCGGGATCTCTTGACGAGCAGTACTTC.

This clonotype has more than one count but fewer than ten. The chain employs TRBV12-3 or TRBV12-4 and TRBJ1-5; D is possibly TRBD1 (5 bases). V was clipped by 4 bases and J by 6 bases, with 16 bases between them. The CDR3 contains 15 residues. CDR3 loop: CASSSPGRFGQPQHF. The CDR3 bases are TGTGCCAGCAGTTCCCCAGGGAGGTTCGGTCAGCCCCAGCATTTT.

The rearrangement links TRBV20-1 to TRBJ2-1, with 8 bases aligning to TRBD2. J was trimmed by 7 bases and V by 0 bases; bases with no gene match: 11. The CDR3 is 16 residues long. The germline gives CDR1 DFQATT, CDR2 SNEGSKA (reference sequence). CDR3 protein: CSARDDGVLAVNEQFF. The CDR3 DNA reads TGCAGTGCTAGAGATGACGGGGTACTAGCGGTAAATGAGCAGTTCTTC.

This clonotype was counted a few times. The J gene is TRBJ2-2, the V gene TRBV7-7; 12 bases align to TRBD2. The CDR3 spans 18 residues. Germline CDR1 is SSHAT and CDR2 is FNYEAQ (reference sequence). V lost 4 bases and J lost 4; bases outside the gene matches: 10. CDR3 in DNA: TGTGCCAGCAGCTCCTGGCTAGCGGGAGGGCCGGTCACCGGGGAGCTGTTTTTT. This sequence encodes CASSSWLAGGPVTGELFF. Combining the CDR3 with reference TRBV7-7 and TRBJ2-2 gives the whole variable domain GAGVSQSPRYKVTKRGQDVTLRCDPISSHATLYWYQQALGQGPEFLTYFNYEAQPDKSGLPSDRFSAERPEGSISTLTIQRTEQRDSAMYRCASSSWLAGGPVTGELFFGEGSRLTVL.

This clonotype was observed a few times. The J gene is TRBJ2-1, the V gene TRBV2, with D unresolved. The germline gives CDR1 SNHLY, CDR2 FYNNEI. Trimming took off 5 bases at V and 0 bases at J, with 14 bases between the two ends. This CDR3 region has 16 residues. The CDR3 DNA follows: TGTGCCAGCAGTCTCTATCTCGCGAGCTCCTACAATGAGCAGTTCTTC. Amino acid sequence: CASSLYLASSYNEQFF.

The V call is TRBV6-1, the J call TRBJ2-7, with TRBD2 matching 7 bases. The CDR3 runs 14 residues. The J segment lost 0 bases and the V segment lost 5 bases, leaving 4 bases of the junction unmatched. The germline V gene has CDR1 MNHNS and CDR2 SASEGT. The CDR3 here is CASSSGDTSYEQYF. For the CDR3, the DNA is TGTGCCAGCAGTAGCGGGGATACCTCCTACGAGCAGTACTTC.

This clonotype was seen more than once but under ten times. The chain combines TRBV20-1 with TRBJ2-7, with D tentatively TRBD1 (5 bases). This CDR3 has 13 residues. CDR1 is DFQATT and CDR2 is SNEGSKA in the germline V gene (reference sequence). The V and J ends lost 3 bases and 4 bases respectively, with 13 bases between them. Written as DNA, the CDR3 is TGCAGTGCTAGGCTGGACAAACGATACGAGCAGTACTTC. This translates into CSARLDKRYEQYF.